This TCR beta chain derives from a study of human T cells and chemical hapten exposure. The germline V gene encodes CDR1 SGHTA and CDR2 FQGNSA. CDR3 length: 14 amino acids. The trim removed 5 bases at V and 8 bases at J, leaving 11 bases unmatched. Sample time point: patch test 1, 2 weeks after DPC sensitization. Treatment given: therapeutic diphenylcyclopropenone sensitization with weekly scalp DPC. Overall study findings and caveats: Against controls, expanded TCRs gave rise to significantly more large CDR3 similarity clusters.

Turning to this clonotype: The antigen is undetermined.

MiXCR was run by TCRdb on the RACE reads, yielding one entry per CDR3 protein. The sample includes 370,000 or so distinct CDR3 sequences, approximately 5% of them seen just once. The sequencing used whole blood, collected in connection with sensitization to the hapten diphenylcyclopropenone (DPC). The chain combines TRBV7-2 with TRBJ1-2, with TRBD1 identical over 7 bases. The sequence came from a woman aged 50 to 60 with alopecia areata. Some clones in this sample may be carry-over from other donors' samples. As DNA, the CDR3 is TGTGCCAGCAGCCCACGACAGGGACTGGAGGGCTACACCTTC. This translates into CASSPRQGLEGYTF.